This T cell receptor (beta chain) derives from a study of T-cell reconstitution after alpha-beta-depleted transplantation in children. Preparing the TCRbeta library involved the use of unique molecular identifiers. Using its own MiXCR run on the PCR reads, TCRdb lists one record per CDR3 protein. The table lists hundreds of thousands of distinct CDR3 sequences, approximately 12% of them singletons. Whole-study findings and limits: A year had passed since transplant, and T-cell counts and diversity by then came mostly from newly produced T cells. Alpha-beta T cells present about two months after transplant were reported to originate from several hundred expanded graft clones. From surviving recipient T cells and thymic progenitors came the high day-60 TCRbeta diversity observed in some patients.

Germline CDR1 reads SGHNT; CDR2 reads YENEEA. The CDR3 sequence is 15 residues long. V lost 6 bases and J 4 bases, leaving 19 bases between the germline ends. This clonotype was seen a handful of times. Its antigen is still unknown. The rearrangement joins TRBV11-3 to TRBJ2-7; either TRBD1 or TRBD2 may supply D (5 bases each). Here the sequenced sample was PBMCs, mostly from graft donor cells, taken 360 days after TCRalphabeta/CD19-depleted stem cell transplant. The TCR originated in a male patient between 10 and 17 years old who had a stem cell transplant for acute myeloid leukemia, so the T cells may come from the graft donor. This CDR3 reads CASRQGPDLKYEQYF. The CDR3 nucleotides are TGTGCCAGCAGGCAGGGACCGGACTTGAAATACGAGCAGTACTTC.